This T cell receptor (beta chain) was documented in a study of Ad26.COV2.S vaccination and SARS-CoV-2 variants. Repertoires were generated with immunoSEQ multiplex PCR, while TCRdb's copy carries only in-frame clones and drops some. The sample contains over 110,000 clones, approximately 90% of which appear only once. The CDR3 loop spans 17 amino acids. Germline V gene data show CDR1 as LGHNA and CDR2 as YSLEER. The V gene lost 1 base and the J gene lost 7 bases, with 20 bases spanning the gap. The chain combines TRBV4-3 with TRBJ2-1; perhaps TRBD1 as D (5 bases). The sequence derives from a human donor who had recovered from COVID-19. Sample: peripheral blood, taken after recovery from COVID-19. The CDR3 reads CASSQVSTGPGPNEQFF. The CDR3 nucleotides read TGCGCCAGCAGCCAAGTCAGTACAGGCCCCGGACCGAATGAGCAGTTCTTC.